This T cell receptor beta chain was observed in a study of blood T cells in healthy people across ages. Study as a whole: Capture by template switching was about one barcoded beta molecule per two T cells.

Points on this clonotype: What it recognizes is unknown.

The study isolated at least 6.5 million PBMCs from each sample. Study observations and caveats: Lack of knowledge of donor CMV status possibly confounded expanded clonotype changes.

The second PCR ran about 6 to 12 cycles with a sample-barcoded 5' primer and J-beta primers. TCRdb itself ran the 5' RACE reads through MiXCR, one entry per CDR3 protein. Here the sample spans 850,000 to 950,000 distinct CDR3 sequences, more than 25% being singletons. The CDR3 is 15 amino acids. Trimming removed 4 bases from V and 1 base from J; junction bases left unmatched: 5. Germline values: CDR1 LNHDA, CDR2 SQIVND (reference sequence). This clonotype was sampled from a woman of 80 years or more in good health. The chain links TRBV19 to TRBJ2-5; 8 positions match TRBD2. The material sequenced was blood. In nucleotides, the CDR3 is TGTGCCAGTAGTAGCGGGGGGACCTTCCAAGAGACCCAGTACTTC. Amino acids: CASSSGGTFQETQYF.